This T cell receptor beta chain was sequenced for a study of post-analysis software for immune sequencing data. Turning to the study itself: Relapsing-remitting, secondary progressive and progressive-relapsing courses of multiple sclerosis were included. General observations from the study: Elevated frequency relative to controls characterized four or five TRBV segments in patients, TRBV5-6, TRBV5-1 and TRBV20-1 among them. Compared against controls, patients with multiple sclerosis displayed significantly lower normalized Chao1 diversity.

The germline V and J ends were trimmed by 2 bases and 6 bases, with 15 bases remaining between them. Looked up from germline, CDR1 is SGHRS and CDR2 is YFSETQ. The CDR3 extends over 14 amino acids. Researchers reported that TCR beta cDNA libraries carried unique molecular identifiers. T cells numbering roughly 0.95 to 10 million yielded some 500,000 cDNA molecules. TCRdb re-derived calls from the PCR reads in MiXCR, one entry per CDR3 protein. This sample has 600,000 to 750,000 distinct CDR3 sequences; around 60% occur once, and the top ten carry 10% to 12%. Details on this clonotype: Its antigen remains unidentified.

The J gene is TRBJ2-7, the V gene TRBV5-1, with D perhaps TRBD1 (6 bases). The sequence was collected from a girl under 10 years old with multiple sclerosis. Sequencing was carried out using blood. CDR3 sequence reads: CASSLNWAGVEQYF. For the CDR3, the DNA is TGCGCCAGCAGCTTAAACTGGGCAGGGGTCGAGCAGTACTTC. The full variable domain, its missing parts supplied by reference TRBV5-1 and TRBJ2-7, is KAGVTQTPRYLIKTRGQQVTLSCSPISGHRSVSWYQQTPGQGLQFLFEYFSETQRNKGNFPGRFSGRQFSNSRSEMNVSTLELGDSALYLCASSLNWAGVEQYFGPGTRLTVT.